This T cell receptor (beta chain) was identified in a study of response to subunit inactivated influenza vaccine. Turning to this clonotype: What it recognizes is unknown.

MiXCR, run by TCRdb on the RT-PCR reads, gives a single entry per CDR3 protein. The sample has about 180,000 distinct CDR3 sequences, approximately 8.7% seen once; the top ten hold about a tenth. V was clipped by 8 bases and J by 6 bases; unmatched bases: 13. Germline-derived CDR1 and CDR2 are MNHNS and SASEGT. CDR3 length equals 14 residues. General study points: Few additional T cells are recruited per seasonal influenza vaccination, authors suggested.

The material sequenced was non-naive T cells sorted from PBMCs, taken on the day of vaccination. The sequence derives from a man aged 50 or older who received an inactivated influenza vaccine. The chain recombines TRBV6-1 with TRBJ2-7; 7 bases line up with TRBD1. The CDR3 protein is CASAGGSLLGEQYF. The CDR3 bases are TGTGCCAGCGCAGGGGGTTCGTTGCTTGGCGAGCAGTACTTC.